The next 15 T cell receptor beta chains were all read from a single sample in a study of cytomegalovirus exposure and HLA in healthy donors (dated by TCRdb to the late 2010s). Libraries were prepared through the immunoSEQ multiplex PCR assay. For the multiplex PCR, a mixture combining 60 forward primers for TCR Vbeta segments and 13 reverse primers for TCR Jbeta segments was used. What TCRdb holds here is the immuneACCESS table cut down to in-frame rearrangements. Part of the clones is not present; checked against another copy, under half of the missing clones reflect an unresolved V gene, and the others are unexplained. Recorded for this sample are about 130,000 clones; about 71% of them occurred a single time. The top ten constitute over 2.5% of the sample. Sequenced material: PBMCs. These receptors originate from a woman in her 50s in good health and CMV-seronegative.

This chain connects TRBV2 to TRBJ2-1; 9 nucleotides line up with TRBD2. CDR1 SNHLY and CDR2 FYNNEI come from the germline V gene. V lost 6 bases and J lost 7; bases outside the gene matches: 10. The CDR3 spans 15 residues. The CDR3 here is CASRRLADRSNEQFF. CDR3 DNA sequence: TGTGCCAGCAGGCGACTAGCGGACCGGAGTAATGAGCAGTTCTTC. The whole variable domain, filled in from reference TRBV2 and TRBJ2-1, reads EPEVTQTPSHQVTQMGQEVILRCVPISNHLYFYWYRQILGQKVEFLVSFYNNEISEKSEIFDDQFSVERPDGSNFTLKIRSTKLEDSAMYFCASRRLADRSNEQFFGPGTRLTVL.

The rearrangement uses TRBV11-3 and TRBJ2-2; tentatively, D is TRBD2 (6 bases). The length of the CDR3 is 16 residues. Trimming cost V 4 bases and J 1 base, with 13 bases left between them. Germline CDR1 is SGHNT and CDR2 is YENEEA. The CDR3 sequence: CASSSGGMGNTGELFF. The CDR3, as DNA: TGTGCCAGCAGCTCGGGCGGGATGGGGAACACCGGGGAGCTGTTTTTT.

The chain couples TRBV7-8 to TRBJ2-5, with 9 bases matching TRBD2. Germline CDR1 reads SGHVS; CDR2 reads FQNEAQ. V was pared by 1 base and J by 5 bases, with 5 bases of the junction left unmatched. The CDR3 consists of 15 residues. CDR3 in amino acids: CASSLEASGRETQYF. The CDR3 DNA sequence: TGTGCCAGCAGCTTAGAGGCCAGCGGGAGGGAGACCCAGTACTTC.

This chain uses TRBV6-1 with TRBJ2-3; 7 bases are a match to TRBD1. The J segment lost 4 bases and the V segment lost 6 bases, leaving 7 bases of the junction unmatched. CDR3 length: 14 amino acids. Germline V lookup: CDR1 MNHNS, CDR2 SASEGT. The CDR3 protein is CASSPQTGPDTQYF. CDR3 in DNA: TGTGCCAGCAGCCCCCAGACAGGGCCAGATACGCAGTATTTT.

The chain has TRBV2 and TRBJ1-2; D uncertain. This CDR3 contains 12 residues. Per germline, CDR1 SNHLY and CDR2 FYNNEI. Trimming removed 0 bases at V and 8 bases at J, with 7 bases between. The DNA for the CDR3 is TGTGCCAGCAGTGAAGCTGGGAGCGGCTACACCTTC. It is translated as CASSEAGSGYTF.

The chain has TRBV28 and TRBJ2-3; tentatively, D is TRBD1 (7 bases). CDR1 is MDHEN and CDR2 is SYDVKM in the germline V gene. V was cut by 6 bases and J by 4 bases, with 14 bases left in between. The CDR3 extends over 14 amino acids. This chain's CDR3 is CASRPTGDSDTQYF. The CDR3 bases are TGTGCCAGCAGACCCACAGGGGACTCAGATACGCAGTATTTT.

V and J are TRBV5-6 and TRBJ2-7; TRBD2 matches 10 bases. Per germline, CDR1 SGHDT and CDR2 YYEEEE. Trimming cost V 1 base and J 2 bases; bases outside gene matches: 3. The CDR3 spans 15 residues. The CDR3 DNA follows: TGTGCCAGCAGCTTGTCTGGACTAGCGGCCTACGAGCAGTACTTC. This translates into CASSLSGLAAYEQYF.

The rearrangement links TRBV4-2 to TRBJ1-1; D unclear. The ends were cut back, 4 bases at V and 1 base at J, with 10 bases in the middle. The CDR3 is made up of 14 amino acids. CDR1 is LGHNA and CDR2 is YNFKEQ in the germline V gene. The CDR3 sequence is CASSRLEGNTEAFF. The CDR3 nucleotides are TGTGCCAGCAGCCGGCTGGAGGGGAACACTGAAGCTTTCTTT.

This clone turned up a few times. The V gene is TRBV6-6, the J gene TRBJ2-3; 9 bases fit TRBD2. Looked up from germline, CDR1 is MNHNY and CDR2 is SVGAGI (reference sequence). The CDR3 is 15 residues long. V was pared by 7 bases and J by 0 bases, with 5 bases of the junction left unmatched. DNA for the CDR3: TGTGCCAGCACCGTAACTAGCGGGAGCACAGATACGCAGTATTTT. This gives the protein CASTVTSGSTDTQYF.

The gene calls are TRBV2 and TRBJ2-3, with 15 positions matching TRBD2. The CDR3 loop spans 17 amino acids. V dropped 4 bases and J dropped 6; count of bases not matched to a gene: 8. Germline lookup yields CDR1 SNHLY and CDR2 FYNNEI. CDR3 protein: CASSGTSGRAFGDTQYF. Here the CDR3 DNA reads TGTGCCAGCAGTGGGACTAGCGGGAGGGCCTTTGGTGATACGCAGTATTTT.

This chain connects TRBV9 to TRBJ2-1; no clear D. From germline, CDR1 is SGDLS and CDR2 YYNGEE. The CDR3 is made up of 16 amino acids. The ends were cut back, 2 bases at V and 6 bases at J, with 18 bases in the middle. CDR3 bases: TGTGCCAGCAGCGTCGGTCCCCAATCCCCTTTCAATGAGCAGTTCTTC. Amino acids: CASSVGPQSPFNEQFF.

The chain uses TRBV10-3 and TRBJ1-2; the D gene is possibly TRBD1 (5 bases). From germline, CDR1 is ENHRY and CDR2 SYGVKD. This CDR3 is 14 amino acids long. Trimming shortened V by 10 bases and J by 2 bases, and 17 bases separated the two germline ends. The CDR3 bases are TGTGCCACCGCAATACTACAGGAGAACTATGGCTACACCTTC. This encodes CATAILQENYGYTF.

The V call is TRBV18, the J call TRBJ1-3; D ambiguous. Trimming cost V 4 bases and J 0 bases, with 10 bases left between them. Germline V lookup: CDR1 KGHSH, CDR2 LQKENI. The CDR3 extends over 15 amino acids. Here the CDR3 DNA reads TGTGCCAGCTCACTCGTGTTACTCTCTGGAAACACCATATATTTT. Translating it yields CASSLVLLSGNTIYF. Based on the CDR3 plus reference TRBV18 and TRBJ1-3, the full variable domain is NAGVMQNPRHLVRRRGQEARLRCSPMKGHSHVYWYRQLPEEGLKFMVYLQKENIIDESGMPKERFSAEFPKEGPSILRIQQVVRGDSAAYFCASSLVLLSGNTIYFGEGSWLTVV.

There are a few counts of this clone. This chain links TRBV5-4 with TRBJ2-1, with 8 bases lining up with TRBD2. The ends lost 4 bases at V and 9 bases at J; junction bases unmatched: 9. The CDR3 spans 14 residues. Germline loops: CDR1 SGHNT, CDR2 YYREEE (reference sequence). The CDR3 spells CASSREGDRLEQFF. DNA for the CDR3: TGTGCCAGCAGCCGGGAGGGCGATCGGCTTGAGCAGTTCTTC. The full variable domain, its missing parts supplied by reference TRBV5-4 and TRBJ2-1, is ETGVTQSPTHLIKTRGQQVTLRCSSQSGHNTVSWYQQALGQGPQFIFQYYREEENGRGNFPPRFSGLQFPNYSSELNVNALELDDSALYLCASSREGDRLEQFFGPGTRLTVL.

The chain employs TRBV6-1 and TRBJ2-2; D may be TRBD1 (6 bases). V lost 6 bases, J lost 0 bases, and 8 bases lay in between. Germline V CDR1 and CDR2: MNHNS, SASEGT. The length of the CDR3 is 14 residues. The CDR3 DNA reads as TGTGCCAGCAGGAGGGACACGAACACCGGGGAGCTGTTTTTT. This sequence encodes CASRRDTNTGELFF.